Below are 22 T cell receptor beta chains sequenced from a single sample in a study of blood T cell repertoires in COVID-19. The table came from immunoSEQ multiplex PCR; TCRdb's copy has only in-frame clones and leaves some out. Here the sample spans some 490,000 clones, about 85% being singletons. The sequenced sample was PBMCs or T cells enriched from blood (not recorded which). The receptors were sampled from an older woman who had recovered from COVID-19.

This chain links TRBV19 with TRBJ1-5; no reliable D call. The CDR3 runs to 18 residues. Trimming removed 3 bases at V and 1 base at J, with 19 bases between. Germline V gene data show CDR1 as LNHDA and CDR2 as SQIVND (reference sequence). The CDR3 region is CASSMFNRGFTSNQPQHF. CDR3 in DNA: TGTGCCAGTAGTATGTTCAACCGCGGCTTTACGAGCAATCAGCCCCAGCATTTT.

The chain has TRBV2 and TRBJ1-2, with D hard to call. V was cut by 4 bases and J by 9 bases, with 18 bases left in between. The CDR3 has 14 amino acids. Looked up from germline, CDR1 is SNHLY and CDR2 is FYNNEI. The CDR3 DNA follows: TGTGCCAGCAGTGGTGAGTCTATCAGGTGGAGCTACACCTTC. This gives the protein CASSGESIRWSYTF. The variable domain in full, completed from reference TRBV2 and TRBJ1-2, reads EPEVTQTPSHQVTQMGQEVILRCVPISNHLYFYWYRQILGQKVEFLVSFYNNEISEKSEIFDDQFSVERPDGSNFTLKIRSTKLEDSAMYFCASSGESIRWSYTFGSGTRLTVV.

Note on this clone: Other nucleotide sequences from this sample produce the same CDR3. CDR3 in amino acids: CASSPRGNTEAFF. DNA for the CDR3: TGTGCCAGCAGCCCCAGGGGGAACACTGAAGCTTTCTTT. The chain combines TRBV5-4 with TRBJ1-1; TRBD1 might be the D (6 bases). Germline V gene lookup returns CDR1 SGHNT and CDR2 YYREEE (reference sequence). Trimming stripped 4 bases from V and 1 base from J, with 8 bases between. The CDR3 is 13 residues long.

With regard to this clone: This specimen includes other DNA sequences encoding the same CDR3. The CDR3 sequence is CASSPGGGSYNEQFF. The DNA of the CDR3 is TGTGCCAGCTCACCGGGGGGAGGTTCCTACAATGAGCAGTTCTTC. The chain employs TRBV18 and TRBJ2-1, with TRBD2 as a possible D gene (6 bases). Trimming left V 3 bases short and J 1 base short, with 10 bases between. CDR3 size: 15 residues. Germline V CDR1 and CDR2: KGHSH, LQKENI.

CDR3 loop: CASSPEYQQGRYGYTF. CDR3 bases: TGTGCCAGCTCACCGGAATATCAACAGGGTCGGTATGGCTACACCTTC. This chain joins TRBV18 and TRBJ1-2, with a possible D match to TRBD1 (6 bases). The germline V gene encodes CDR1 KGHSH and CDR2 LQKENI. The CDR3 is made up of 16 amino acids. Between the trimmed V and J ends, which lost 3 bases and 5 bases, there was a span of 19 bases.

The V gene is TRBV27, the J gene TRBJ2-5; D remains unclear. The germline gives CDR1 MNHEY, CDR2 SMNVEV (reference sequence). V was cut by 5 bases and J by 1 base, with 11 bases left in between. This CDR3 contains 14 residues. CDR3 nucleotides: TGTGCCAGCAGTAATTACGACACCCAAGAGACCCAGTACTTC. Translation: CASSNYDTQETQYF.

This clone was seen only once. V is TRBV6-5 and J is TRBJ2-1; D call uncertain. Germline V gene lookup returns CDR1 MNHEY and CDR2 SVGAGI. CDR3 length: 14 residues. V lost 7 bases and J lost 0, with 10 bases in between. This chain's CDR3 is CASTQRSSYNEQFF. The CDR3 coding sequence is TGTGCCAGCACCCAAAGGAGCTCCTACAATGAGCAGTTCTTC.

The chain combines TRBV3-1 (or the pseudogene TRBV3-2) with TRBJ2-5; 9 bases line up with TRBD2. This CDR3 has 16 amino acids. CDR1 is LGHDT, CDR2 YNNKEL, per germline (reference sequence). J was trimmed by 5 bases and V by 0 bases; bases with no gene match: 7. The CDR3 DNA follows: TGTGCCAGCAGCCAAGATCAAGCGGGGGGCTTGGAGACCCAGTACTTC. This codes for CASSQDQAGGLETQYF.

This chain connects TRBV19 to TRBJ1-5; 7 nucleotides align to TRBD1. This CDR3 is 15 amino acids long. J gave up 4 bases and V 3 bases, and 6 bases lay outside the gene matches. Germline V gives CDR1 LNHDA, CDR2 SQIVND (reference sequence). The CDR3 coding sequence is TGTGCCAGTAGTATCGGAGGGGGCGCAAATCAGCCCCAGCATTTT. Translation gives CASSIGGGANQPQHF.

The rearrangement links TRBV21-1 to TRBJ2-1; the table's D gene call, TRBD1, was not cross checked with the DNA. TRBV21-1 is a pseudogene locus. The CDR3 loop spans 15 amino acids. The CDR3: CARVGDRGLVNEQFF. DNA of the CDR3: TGTGCCAGGGTGGGGGACAGGGGTTTGGTCAATGAGCAGTTCTTC.

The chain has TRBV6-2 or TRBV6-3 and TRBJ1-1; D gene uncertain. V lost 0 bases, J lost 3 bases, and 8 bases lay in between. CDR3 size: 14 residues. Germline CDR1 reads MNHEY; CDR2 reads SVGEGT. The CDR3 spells CASSYSSIYTEAFF. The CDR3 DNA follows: TGTGCCAGCAGTTACTCGTCCATTTACACTGAAGCTTTCTTT.

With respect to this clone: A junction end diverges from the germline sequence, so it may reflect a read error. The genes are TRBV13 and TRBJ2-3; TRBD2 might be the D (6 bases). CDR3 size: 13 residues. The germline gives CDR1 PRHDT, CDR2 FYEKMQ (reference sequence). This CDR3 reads CASSLGEADTQYF. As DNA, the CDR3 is TGTGCCAGCAGCCTAGGGGAGGCAGATACGCAGTATTTT.

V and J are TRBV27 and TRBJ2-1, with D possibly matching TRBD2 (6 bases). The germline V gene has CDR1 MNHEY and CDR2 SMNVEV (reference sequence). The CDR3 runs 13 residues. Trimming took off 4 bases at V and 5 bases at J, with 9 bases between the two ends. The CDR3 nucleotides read TGTGCCAGCAGTTCAGGAGGGCACAATGAGCAGTTCTTC. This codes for CASSSGGHNEQFF.

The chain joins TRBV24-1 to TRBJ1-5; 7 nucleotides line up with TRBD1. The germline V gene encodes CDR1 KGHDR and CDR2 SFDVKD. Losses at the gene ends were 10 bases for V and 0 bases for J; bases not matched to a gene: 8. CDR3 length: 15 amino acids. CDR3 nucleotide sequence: TGTGCCACTCCTGGACAGGAATATAGCAATCAGCCCCAGCATTTT. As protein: CATPGQEYSNQPQHF.

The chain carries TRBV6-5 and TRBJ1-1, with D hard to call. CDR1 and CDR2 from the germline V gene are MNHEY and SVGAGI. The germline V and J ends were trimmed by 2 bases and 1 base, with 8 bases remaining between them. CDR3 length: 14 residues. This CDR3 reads CASSYLTPNTEAFF. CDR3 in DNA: TGTGCCAGCAGTTACCTGACACCGAACACTGAAGCTTTCTTT.

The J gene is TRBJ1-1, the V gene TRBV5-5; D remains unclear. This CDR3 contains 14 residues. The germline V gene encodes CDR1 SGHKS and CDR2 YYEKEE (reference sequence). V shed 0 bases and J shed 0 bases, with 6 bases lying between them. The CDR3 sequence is CASSLETVNTEAFF. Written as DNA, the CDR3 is TGTGCCAGCAGCTTGGAAACGGTGAACACTGAAGCTTTCTTT.

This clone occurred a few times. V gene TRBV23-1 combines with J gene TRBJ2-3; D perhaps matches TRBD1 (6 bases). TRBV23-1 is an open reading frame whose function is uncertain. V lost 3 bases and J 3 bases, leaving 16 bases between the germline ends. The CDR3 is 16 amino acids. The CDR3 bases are TGCGCCAGCAGTCATCCCACAGGGAAGTTTACAGATACGCAGTATTTT. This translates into CASSHPTGKFTDTQYF.

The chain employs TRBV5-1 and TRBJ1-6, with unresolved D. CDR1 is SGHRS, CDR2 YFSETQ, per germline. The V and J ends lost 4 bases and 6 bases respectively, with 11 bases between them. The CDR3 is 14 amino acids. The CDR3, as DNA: TGCGCCAGCAGCCCCGGGGAATCTAATTCACCCCTCCACTTT. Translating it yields CASSPGESNSPLHF. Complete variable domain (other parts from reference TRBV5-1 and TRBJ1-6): KAGVTQTPRYLIKTRGQQVTLSCSPISGHRSVSWYQQTPGQGLQFLFEYFSETQRNKGNFPGRFSGRQFSNSRSEMNVSTLELGDSALYLCASSPGESNSPLHFGNGTRLTVT.

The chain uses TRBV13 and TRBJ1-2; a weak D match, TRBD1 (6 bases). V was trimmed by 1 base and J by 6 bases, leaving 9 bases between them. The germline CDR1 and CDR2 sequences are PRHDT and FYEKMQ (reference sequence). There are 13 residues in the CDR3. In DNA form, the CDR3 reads TGTGCCAGCAGCTTAGCAGGGGAAGATGGCTACACCTTC. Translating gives CASSLAGEDGYTF.

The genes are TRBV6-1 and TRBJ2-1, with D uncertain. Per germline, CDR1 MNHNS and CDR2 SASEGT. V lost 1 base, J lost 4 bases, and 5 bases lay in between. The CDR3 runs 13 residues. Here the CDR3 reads CASSEERYNEQFF. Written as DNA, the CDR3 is TGTGCCAGCAGTGAAGAGCGTTACAATGAGCAGTTCTTC.

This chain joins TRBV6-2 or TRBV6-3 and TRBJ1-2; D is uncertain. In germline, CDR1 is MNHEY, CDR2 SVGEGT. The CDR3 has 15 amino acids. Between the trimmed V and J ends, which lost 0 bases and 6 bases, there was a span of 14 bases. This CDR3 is CASSYSIEVLDGYTF. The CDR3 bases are TGTGCCAGCAGTTACTCGATCGAGGTCTTAGATGGCTACACCTTC.

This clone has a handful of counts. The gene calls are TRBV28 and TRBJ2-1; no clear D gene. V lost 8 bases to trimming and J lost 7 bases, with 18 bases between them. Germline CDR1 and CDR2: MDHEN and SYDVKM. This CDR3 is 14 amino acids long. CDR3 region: CASALGLRWNEQFF. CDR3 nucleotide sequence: TGTGCCAGCGCCCTGGGCCTCCGGTGGAATGAGCAGTTCTTC.